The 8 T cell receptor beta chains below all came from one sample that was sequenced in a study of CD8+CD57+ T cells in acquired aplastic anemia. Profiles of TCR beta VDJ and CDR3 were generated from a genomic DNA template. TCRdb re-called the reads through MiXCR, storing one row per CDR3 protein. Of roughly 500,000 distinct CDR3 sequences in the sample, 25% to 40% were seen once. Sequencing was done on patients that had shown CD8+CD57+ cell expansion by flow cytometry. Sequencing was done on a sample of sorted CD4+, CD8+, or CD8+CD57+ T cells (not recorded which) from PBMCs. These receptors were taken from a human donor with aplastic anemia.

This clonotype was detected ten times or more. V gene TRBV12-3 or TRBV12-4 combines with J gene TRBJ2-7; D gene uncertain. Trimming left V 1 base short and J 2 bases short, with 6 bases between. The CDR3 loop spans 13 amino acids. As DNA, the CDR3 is TGTGCCAGCAGTTTAGGGAACCCCTACGAGCAGTACTTC. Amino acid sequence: CASSLGNPYEQYF.

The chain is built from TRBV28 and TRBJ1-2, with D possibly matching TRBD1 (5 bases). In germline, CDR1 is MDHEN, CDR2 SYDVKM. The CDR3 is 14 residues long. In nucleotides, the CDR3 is TGTGCTAGCGAGTTTAGTCGAGGGGCTGTTGGCTACACCTTC. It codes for CASEFSRGAVGYTF.

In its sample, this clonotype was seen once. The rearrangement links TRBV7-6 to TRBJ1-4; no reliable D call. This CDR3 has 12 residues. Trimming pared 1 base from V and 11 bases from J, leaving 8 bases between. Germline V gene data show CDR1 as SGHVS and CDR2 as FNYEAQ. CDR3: CASSLGTEKLFF. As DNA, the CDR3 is TGTGCCAGCAGCTTAGGAACAGAGAAACTGTTTTTT. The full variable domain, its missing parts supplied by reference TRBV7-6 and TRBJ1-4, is GAGVSQSPRYKVTKRGQDVALRCDPISGHVSLYWYRQALGQGPEFLTYFNYEAQQDKSGLPNDRFSAERPEGSISTLTIQRTEQRDSAMYRCASSLGTEKLFFGSGTQLSVL.

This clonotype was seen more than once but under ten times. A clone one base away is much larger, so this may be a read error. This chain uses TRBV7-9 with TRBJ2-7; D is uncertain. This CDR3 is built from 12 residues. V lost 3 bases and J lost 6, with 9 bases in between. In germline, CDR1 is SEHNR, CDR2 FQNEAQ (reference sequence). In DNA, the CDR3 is TGTGCCAGCAGCTTTAACGGGCGCGAGCAGTACTTC. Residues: CASSFNGREQYF.

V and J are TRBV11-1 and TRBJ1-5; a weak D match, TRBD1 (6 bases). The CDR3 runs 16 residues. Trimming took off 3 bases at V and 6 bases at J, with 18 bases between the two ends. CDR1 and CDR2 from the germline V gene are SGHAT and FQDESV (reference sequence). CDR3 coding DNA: TGTGCCAGCAGCTTTGTAGCGGGACAAACGGGTCAGCCCCAGCATTTT. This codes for CASSFVAGQTGQPQHF.

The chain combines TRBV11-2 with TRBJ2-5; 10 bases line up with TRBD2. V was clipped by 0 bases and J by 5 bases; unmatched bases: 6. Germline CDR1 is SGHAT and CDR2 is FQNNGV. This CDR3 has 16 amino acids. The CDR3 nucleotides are TGTGCCAGCAGCTTAGATCAAGCGGGGGGGCTGGAGACCCAGTACTTC. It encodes CASSLDQAGGLETQYF.

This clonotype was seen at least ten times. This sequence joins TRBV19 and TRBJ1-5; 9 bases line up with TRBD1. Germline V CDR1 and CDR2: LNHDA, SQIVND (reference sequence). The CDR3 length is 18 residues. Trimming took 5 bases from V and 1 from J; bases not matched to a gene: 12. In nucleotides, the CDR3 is TGTGCCAGTAGTGCCGCCGGGACAGGGATATTCAGCAATCAGCCCCAGCATTTT. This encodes CASSAAGTGIFSNQPQHF.

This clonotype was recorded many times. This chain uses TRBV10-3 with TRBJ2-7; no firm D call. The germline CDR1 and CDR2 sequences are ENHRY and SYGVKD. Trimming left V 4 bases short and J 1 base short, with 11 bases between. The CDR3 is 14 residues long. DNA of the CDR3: TGTGCCATCAGTGCCGAGGTCCTTTCCTACGAGCAGTACTTC. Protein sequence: CAISAEVLSYEQYF.